These T cell receptor beta chains were read from a single sample in a study of tumor and adjacent non-tumor tissue in lung cancer. One entry per CDR3 protein, called by TCRdb with MiXCR from the multiplex PCR reads. This sample has about 80,000 distinct CDR3 sequences, with around 75% found just once. Sequencing was performed on lung tumor tissue. Receptor source: a woman aged 45 to 65 with non-small cell lung cancer. CDR3s include the opening cysteine and the closing phenylalanine or tryptophan. Fields, in order: CDR3 length, V gene, clone size, D gene, J gene, CDR3 DNA, CDR3 protein. A D gene is named only where the DNA matches it firmly. Some rows have no size entry. The others give once, few or many, or a class for an expanded clone.

15,TRBV10-3,many,TRBD2,TRBJ2-3,TGTGCCATCAGTGGGGGACTAGGGGGCACAGATACGCAGTATTTT,CAISGGLGGTDTQYF
11,TRBV20-1,-,-,TRBJ2-1,TGCAGTGTTCTGGGCAACAATGTGCAGTCCTTC,CSVLGNNVQSF
16,TRBV7-8,-,TRBD2,TRBJ2-7,TGTGCGAGCGGCTTAGGAAGTAGCGGGAGTGGTTTCGAGCAGTACTTC,CASGLGSSGSGFEQYF
16,TRBV20-1,-,TRBD1,TRBJ2-2,TGCACTGCTAGAGGGATAAGACAGGGGACCGCCGGGGAGCTGTTTTTT,CTARGIRQGTAGELFF
16,TRBV9,-,-,TRBJ2-1,TGTGCCAGCAACGTAGGATTCAGCGGAGCCTACAATGAGCAGTTCTTC,CASNVGFSGAYNEQFF
15,TRBV20-1,many,-,TRBJ2-3,TGCAGTGCAAGGGGGGGGGCATATAGCACAGATACGCAGTATTTT,CSARGGAYSTDTQYF
16,TRBV6-5,-,TRBD2,TRBJ2-7,TGTGACAGCAGGAAGAGGACTAGCGGGAGCCCAGGCGAGCAGTACTTC,CDSRKRTSGSPGEQYF
14,TRBV7-9,many,TRBD2,TRBJ2-7,TGTGCCAGGTGGTCCGGAGCGGGAGTTTGCGAGCAGTACTTC,CARWSGAGVCEQYF
16,TRBV24-1,-,-,TRBJ2-2,TGTGCCACCAGTGATCTGCAGGGGTCTCAGCCCGGGGAGCTGTTTTTT,CATSDLQGSQPGELFF
12,TRBV29-1,-,-,TRBJ2-7,TGCGGCGCCCTAGCAGGGTCCTACGAGCAGTACTTC,CGALAGSYEQYF
14,TRBV20-1,once,TRBD2,TRBJ2-7,TGCAGTGCTAGATGGGGACTAGCGACATGCGAGCAGTACTTC,CSARWGLATCEQYF
14,TRBV12-3/TRBV12-4,-,-,TRBJ2-1,TGTGCCAGTAGTCCCTCGACCTCTAGGGGGAAGCAGTTTTTC,CASSPSTSRGKQFF
15,TRBV10-2,once,TRBD1,TRBJ2-3,TGCGCCATCAGCGATGTGGGACAGGGCACTGATACGCAGTATTTT,CAISDVGQGTDTQYF
13,TRBV7-9,many,-,TRBJ2-7,TGTGCCAGCAGCTTGGGTAGCGCCTACGAGCAGTACTTC,CASSLGSAYEQYF
14,TRBV29-1,-,-,TRBJ1-1,TGCAGCCTTGGGGTGGGTCCGATGAACACTGAAGCTTTCTTT,CSLGVGPMNTEAFF
16,TRBV7-9,-,-,TRBJ2-5,TGTGCCAGCAGCTCTACTCTGGACAGTCTCCAAGAGACCCAGTACTTC,CASSSTLDSLQETQYF
15,TRBV20-1,-,TRBD1,TRBJ2-1,TGCTGTGCTAGAGTTACGGGACAGTGGGATAATGAGCAGTTCTTC,CCARVTGQWDNEQFF
17,TRBV24-1,-,-,TRBJ2-2,TGTGCCACCAATGACGAAACGGGGTTCCGAGGGACCGGGGAGCTGCTTTTT,CATNDETGFRGTGELLF